A selection of T cell receptor beta chains follows, all from one sample in a study of T-cell reconstitution after alpha-beta-depleted transplantation in children. From the PCR reads, TCRdb called clonotypes with MiXCR, one entry per CDR3 protein. The sample holds about 640,000 distinct CDR3 sequences; over 15% are singletons and the top ten take 1.1%. The source material was PBMCs from the stem cell graft donor, sampled from the stem cell graft. These receptors originate from a human donor who donated a stem cell graft to a child with acute myeloid leukemia. CDR3s include the opening cysteine and the closing phenylalanine or tryptophan. Fields, in order: D gene, CDR3 length, J gene, V gene, clone size, CDR3 protein, CDR3 DNA. The D gene is left open where the match is weak. Clone size appears in some rows only: once, few, many, or a class for an expanded clone.

d_gene: -; len: 15; j_gene: TRBJ1-3; v_gene: TRBV10-2; abundance: many; CDR3aa: CASSEGGGAGNTIYF; CDR3nt: TGCGCCAGCAGTGAGGGCGGAGGGGCTGGAAACACCATATATTTT
d_gene: -; len: 16; j_gene: TRBJ1-5; v_gene: TRBV28; abundance: few; CDR3aa: CASTLKRGFGNQPQHF; CDR3nt: TGTGCCAGCACCCTGAAGCGGGGATTCGGCAATCAGCCCCAGCATTTT
d_gene: -; len: 12; j_gene: TRBJ1-2; v_gene: TRBV29-1; abundance: many; CDR3aa: CSGGQTNYGYTF; CDR3nt: TGCAGCGGAGGACAGACTAACTATGGCTACACCTTC
d_gene: -; len: 13; j_gene: TRBJ1-1; v_gene: TRBV20-1; abundance: many; CDR3aa: CSARPFGNTEAFF; CDR3nt: TGCAGTGCCAGGCCGTTCGGGAACACTGAAGCTTTCTTT
d_gene: -; len: 14; j_gene: TRBJ1-1; v_gene: TRBV20-1; abundance: many; CDR3aa: CSARPTGMNTEAFF; CDR3nt: TGCAGTGCTCGCCCTACAGGAATGAACACTGAAGCTTTCTTT
d_gene: -; len: 14; j_gene: TRBJ1-6; v_gene: TRBV6-1; abundance: many; CDR3aa: CASTKTGNRSPLHF; CDR3nt: TGTGCCAGCACCAAAACAGGGAATAGGTCACCCCTCCACTTT
d_gene: -; len: 15; j_gene: TRBJ1-4; v_gene: TRBV20-1; abundance: many; CDR3aa: CSARDHRATNEKLFF; CDR3nt: TGCAGTGCTAGAGATCACCGCGCAACTAATGAAAAACTGTTTTTT
d_gene: TRBD1; len: 14; j_gene: TRBJ2-7; v_gene: TRBV5-5; abundance: many; CDR3aa: CASSIGTGAYEQYF; CDR3nt: TGTGCCAGCAGTATCGGGACAGGAGCCTACGAGCAGTACTTC
d_gene: -; len: 12; j_gene: TRBJ2-1; v_gene: TRBV25-1; abundance: many; CDR3aa: CASTQGLGEQFF; CDR3nt: TGTGCCAGCACTCAGGGGCTTGGGGAGCAGTTCTTC
d_gene: -; len: 15; j_gene: TRBJ2-5; v_gene: TRBV11-2; abundance: -; CDR3aa: CASSYEGGQQETQYF; CDR3nt: TGTGCCAGCAGCTACGAGGGGGGCCAGCAAGAGACCCAGTACTTC
d_gene: -; len: 14; j_gene: TRBJ2-4; v_gene: TRBV12-3/TRBV12-4; abundance: -; CDR3aa: CASSSGGGPLSQYF; CDR3nt: TGTGCCAGCAGTTCAGGGGGGGGGCCCCTGTCCCAGTACTTC
d_gene: -; len: 15; j_gene: TRBJ1-1; v_gene: TRBV7-2; abundance: many; CDR3aa: CASSLSGGEVTEAFF; CDR3nt: TGTGCCAGCAGCTTAAGTGGGGGGGAGGTCACTGAAGCTTTCTTT
d_gene: -; len: 16; j_gene: TRBJ2-7; v_gene: TRBV4-3; abundance: many; CDR3aa: CASSQEVEGRIYEQYF; CDR3nt: TGCGCCAGCAGCCAAGAGGTGGAAGGACGGATCTACGAGCAGTACTTC
d_gene: -; len: 14; j_gene: TRBJ1-3; v_gene: TRBV20-1; abundance: few; CDR3aa: CSAREPGTGNTIYF; CDR3nt: TGCAGTGCTAGAGAACCGGGTACTGGAAACACCATATATTTT
d_gene: TRBD1; len: 14; j_gene: TRBJ2-3; v_gene: TRBV20-1; abundance: many; CDR3aa: CSAPTGGPADTQYF; CDR3nt: TGCAGTGCACCGACAGGGGGTCCCGCAGATACGCAGTATTTT
d_gene: TRBD1; len: 16; j_gene: TRBJ1-2; v_gene: TRBV24-1; abundance: -; CDR3aa: CATSEGPSGGAGGYTF; CDR3nt: TGTGCCACCAGTGAAGGCCCGTCAGGGGGCGCGGGGGGCTACACCTTC
d_gene: -; len: 15; j_gene: TRBJ1-5; v_gene: TRBV20-1; abundance: many; CDR3aa: CSASTGTVYNQPQHF; CDR3nt: TGCAGTGCTTCGACCGGGACTGTTTACAATCAGCCCCAGCATTTT
d_gene: TRBD1; len: 18; j_gene: TRBJ2-1; v_gene: TRBV20-1; abundance: -; CDR3aa: CSATTGTGVVGRYNEQFF; CDR3nt: TGCAGTGCTACTACCGGGACAGGGGTGGTGGGGCGCTACAATGAGCAGTTCTTC
d_gene: TRBD2; len: 16; j_gene: TRBJ2-1; v_gene: TRBV6-5; abundance: many; CDR3aa: CASSYSWTSGGNEQFF; CDR3nt: TGTGCCAGCAGTTACTCCTGGACTAGCGGGGGCAATGAGCAGTTCTTC
d_gene: TRBD1; len: 15; j_gene: TRBJ2-1; v_gene: TRBV12-3/TRBV12-4; abundance: many; CDR3aa: CASSSDRGAYNEQFF; CDR3nt: TGTGCCAGCAGTTCCGACAGGGGGGCCTACAATGAGCAGTTCTTC